The rows below give T cell receptor beta chains drawn from one sample of a study of Ad26.COV2.S vaccination and SARS-CoV-2 variants. The data were produced by immunoSEQ multiplex PCR, yet TCRdb's version contains in-frame clones alone and is incomplete. The sample lists about 350,000 clones; 65% to 90% were seen once. The sample here was peripheral blood, taken in a trial of Ad26.COV2.S vaccine versus placebo. These receptors were collected from a person between 18 and 60 years old who received the Ad26.COV2.S COVID-19 vaccine or a placebo. Each CDR3 is given with its conserved first and last residue. A D gene is named only where the DNA matches it firmly. Some rows have no size entry. The others give once, few or many, or a class for an expanded clone.

abundance: .
v_gene: TRBV7-9
d_gene: TRBD1
j_gene: TRBJ2-1
CDR3nt: TGTGCCAGCAGCCACAGGGGGGTAGAGCAGTTCTTC
CDR3aa: CASSHRGVEQFF

abundance: .
v_gene: TRBV28
d_gene: .
j_gene: TRBJ1-2
CDR3nt: TGTGCCAGCAGTCCGCCTACTTGGGTTAACTATGGCTACACCTTC
CDR3aa: CASSPPTWVNYGYTF

abundance: .
v_gene: TRBV12-3/TRBV12-4
d_gene: .
j_gene: TRBJ2-1
CDR3nt: TGTGCCAGCAGTTTATTAGGAAATGAGCAGTTCTTC
CDR3aa: CASSLLGNEQFF

abundance: .
v_gene: TRBV18
d_gene: .
j_gene: TRBJ1-1
CDR3nt: TGTGCCAGCTCACCGGACGGGAACACTGAAGCTTTCTTT
CDR3aa: CASSPDGNTEAFF

abundance: once
v_gene: TRBV24-1
d_gene: .
j_gene: TRBJ2-5
CDR3nt: TGTGCCACCAGTGATTTGGAGACCCAGTACTTC
CDR3aa: CATSDLETQYF

abundance: .
v_gene: TRBV7-2
d_gene: .
j_gene: TRBJ1-1
CDR3nt: TGTGCCAGCAGCTTAGAGTTTCAGGCTATGGAGAAAGCTTTCTTT
CDR3aa: CASSLEFQAMEKAFF

abundance: .
v_gene: TRBV20-1
d_gene: .
j_gene: TRBJ1-1
CDR3nt: TGCAGTGCTAGTCCTACAGGGCCGGTCAACACTGAAGCTTTCTTT
CDR3aa: CSASPTGPVNTEAFF

abundance: .
v_gene: TRBV28
d_gene: TRBD1
j_gene: TRBJ1-1
CDR3nt: TGTGCCAGCAGTTCACCTCAGCCAGGGGGTCCCATGAACACTGAAGCTTTCTTT
CDR3aa: CASSSPQPGGPMNTEAFF

abundance: .
v_gene: TRBV12-3/TRBV12-4
d_gene: TRBD1
j_gene: TRBJ2-5
CDR3nt: TGTGCCAGCAGCCTCGACAGGGGAGAGACCCAGTACTTC
CDR3aa: CASSLDRGETQYF

abundance: .
v_gene: TRBV29-1
d_gene: .
j_gene: TRBJ2-5
CDR3nt: TGCAGCGTTGGCGTGGGGGGGCGACAAGAGACCCAGTACTTC
CDR3aa: CSVGVGGRQETQYF

abundance: few
v_gene: TRBV11-2
d_gene: .
j_gene: TRBJ1-5
CDR3nt: TGTGCCAGCAGTTTAAATAGCAATCAGCCCCAGCATTTT
CDR3aa: CASSLNSNQPQHF

abundance: few
v_gene: TRBV5-4
d_gene: TRBD1
j_gene: TRBJ1-4
CDR3nt: TGTGCCAGCACCAAGGGACAGTCAAATGAAAAACTGTTTTTT
CDR3aa: CASTKGQSNEKLFF

abundance: .
v_gene: TRBV27
d_gene: TRBD1
j_gene: TRBJ2-7
CDR3nt: TGTGCCAGCAGACGACAGGGGAAGTTCAACGAGCAGTACTTC
CDR3aa: CASRRQGKFNEQYF

abundance: .
v_gene: TRBV18
d_gene: TRBD1
j_gene: TRBJ1-6
CDR3nt: TGTGCCAGCTCAACACAGGGGGCGGATTCACCCCTCCACTTT
CDR3aa: CASSTQGADSPLHF

abundance: .
v_gene: TRBV9
d_gene: TRBD1
j_gene: TRBJ2-7
CDR3nt: TGTGCCAGCAGCCTGAGACAGGGGTCGACCTACGAGCAGTACTTC
CDR3aa: CASSLRQGSTYEQYF

abundance: .
v_gene: TRBV7-2
d_gene: TRBD2
j_gene: TRBJ2-1
CDR3nt: TGTGCCAGCAGCTTACTAGCGGGGGACCGCTACCCCCAGTTCTTC
CDR3aa: CASSLLAGDRYPQFF

abundance: .
v_gene: TRBV12-3/TRBV12-4
d_gene: .
j_gene: TRBJ2-2
CDR3nt: TGTGCCAGCAGTTTAGCGGACACCGGGGAGCTGTTTTTT
CDR3aa: CASSLADTGELFF

abundance: .
v_gene: TRBV28
d_gene: .
j_gene: TRBJ2-3
CDR3nt: TGTGCCAGCAGTTTTGGCAGGGGCGTCACAGATACGCAGTATTTT
CDR3aa: CASSFGRGVTDTQYF

abundance: .
v_gene: TRBV14
d_gene: .
j_gene: TRBJ1-2
CDR3nt: TGTGCCAGCAGCCAAGCTTATGCAGGGAGCGCTCTTGGCTACACCTTC
CDR3aa: CASSQAYAGSALGYTF

abundance: .
v_gene: TRBV7-9
d_gene: TRBD2
j_gene: TRBJ2-1
CDR3nt: TGTGCCAGCAGCCCCCTCCCTACTAGCGGGAGATACAATGAGCAGTTCTTC
CDR3aa: CASSPLPTSGRYNEQFF

abundance: .
v_gene: TRBV7-9
d_gene: .
j_gene: TRBJ2-7
CDR3nt: TGTGCCAGCAGCTTACCCGATCCGGGCGAGCAGTACTTC
CDR3aa: CASSLPDPGEQYF

abundance: .
v_gene: TRBV5-1
d_gene: .
j_gene: TRBJ1-4
CDR3nt: TGCGCCAGCAGCTTGGCCCCTGGGGCTAATGAAAAACTGTTTTTT
CDR3aa: CASSLAPGANEKLFF

abundance: once
v_gene: TRBV7-3
d_gene: TRBD1
j_gene: TRBJ2-1
CDR3nt: TGTGCCAGCAGCTCCACCCGCGACAGGGCGAGTGAGCAGTTCTTC
CDR3aa: CASSSTRDRASEQFF

abundance: .
v_gene: TRBV28
d_gene: .
j_gene: TRBJ1-1
CDR3nt: TGTGCCAGCAGTCGAAATACAGAGGACACTGAAGCTTTCTTT
CDR3aa: CASSRNTEDTEAFF

abundance: .
v_gene: TRBV28
d_gene: .
j_gene: TRBJ2-7
CDR3nt: TGTGCCAGCAATTCTCCGGGACGGCGGTACGAGCAGTACTTC
CDR3aa: CASNSPGRRYEQYF

abundance: .
v_gene: TRBV24-1
d_gene: TRBD2
j_gene: TRBJ2-5
CDR3nt: TGTGCCACCATCGGGACTAGCGGGAGAATCTATGGGGAGACCCAGTACTTC
CDR3aa: CATIGTSGRIYGETQYF

abundance: .
v_gene: TRBV19
d_gene: TRBD1
j_gene: TRBJ2-7
CDR3nt: TGTGCCAGTAGTATCATACACGAACCGGGACAGCCGGCCTACGAGCAGTACTTC
CDR3aa: CASSIIHEPGQPAYEQYF